This TCR beta chain appears in the sequencing data of a study of OX40 agonist ivuxolimab in advanced cancers. Study results and caveats: The study found that CD8+ T cells averaged more expanded clones than CD4+. Low normalized T-cell clonal expansion also characterized some of the nonresponders. Which antigen the expanded peripheral T cells recognized is unknown.

In regard to this clone: Its antigen is still unknown.

V trimming: 4 bases; J trimming: 5 bases; junction bases outside the gene matches: 8. The CDR3 is made up of 15 amino acids. Germline V gives CDR1 SEHNR, CDR2 FQNEAQ (reference sequence). Measured with immunoSEQ multiplex PCR; TCRdb has only the in-frame clones, and not every one. The sample holds roughly 35,000 clones; 92% are singletons and the top ten take around a third. This clonotype originated in an adult with an advanced solid tumor such as melanoma, head and neck, liver or kidney cancer. The starting material was CD4+ or CD8+ T cells sorted from blood, obtained in a trial of the OX40 agonist ivuxolimab. The chain joins TRBV7-9 to TRBJ1-5, with TRBD1 identical over 7 bases. The CDR3 bases are TGTGCCAGCAGCTCAGGGACAGTTCTTCATCAGCCCCAGCATTTT. Its protein product is CASSSGTVLHQPQHF.